A selection of T cell receptor beta chains follows, all from one sample in a study of control samples from healthy donors and cancer patients. The repertoire was sequenced with immunoSEQ multiplex PCR; TCRdb's copy has only in-frame clones and lacks some. This table holds around 120,000 clones, more than 75% found once. The sample comprised blood. All receptors come from a woman aged 70-85 years in good health. The CDR3 runs from the conserved cysteine through the conserved F or W. The D gene is left open where the match is weak. For some rows the clone size is stated as once, few or many, or as a class when expanded; others skip it.

d_call: NA; v_call: TRBV5-1; clone_size: NA; j_call: TRBJ2-1; cdr3_aa: CASSRDEQFF; cdr3_nt: TGCGCCAGCAGCCGGGATGAGCAGTTCTTC
d_call: NA; v_call: TRBV5-4; clone_size: NA; j_call: TRBJ1-2; cdr3_aa: CASSPGPLSPHGYTF; cdr3_nt: TGTGCCAGCAGCCCGGGACCGCTCTCCCCCCATGGCTACACCTTC
d_call: TRBD1; v_call: TRBV6-6; clone_size: NA; j_call: TRBJ1-1; cdr3_aa: CASSPGQGAFF; cdr3_nt: TGTGCCAGCTCCCCGGGACAGGGAGCTTTCTTT
d_call: NA; v_call: TRBV4-1; clone_size: NA; j_call: TRBJ1-4; cdr3_aa: CASSHPGLGEKLFF; cdr3_nt: TGCGCCAGCAGCCACCCGGGCTTGGGGGAAAAACTGTTTTTT
d_call: NA; v_call: TRBV4-1; clone_size: NA; j_call: TRBJ1-4; cdr3_aa: CASSAAPATNEKLFF; cdr3_nt: TGCGCCAGCAGCGCGGCACCGGCAACTAATGAAAAACTGTTTTTT
d_call: NA; v_call: TRBV12-3/TRBV12-4; clone_size: NA; j_call: TRBJ2-7; cdr3_aa: CASKRLESEQYF; cdr3_nt: TGTGCCAGCAAACGCCTGGAGAGCGAGCAGTACTTC
d_call: NA; v_call: TRBV3-1/TRBV3-2; clone_size: NA; j_call: TRBJ1-5; cdr3_aa: CASSQDPGSNQPQHF; cdr3_nt: TGTGCCAGCAGCCAAGACCCCGGGAGCAATCAGCCCCAGCATTTT
d_call: NA; v_call: TRBV6-5; clone_size: NA; j_call: TRBJ1-1; cdr3_aa: CASSYSNEAFF; cdr3_nt: TGTGCCAGCAGTTACTCCAATGAAGCTTTCTTT
d_call: NA; v_call: TRBV2; clone_size: NA; j_call: TRBJ1-5; cdr3_aa: CASSVGDSNQPQHF; cdr3_nt: TGTGCCAGCAGCGTAGGGGATAGCAATCAGCCCCAGCATTTT
d_call: NA; v_call: TRBV27; clone_size: once; j_call: TRBJ2-6; cdr3_aa: CASRSSNQTRRSGANVLTF; cdr3_nt: TGTGCCAGCAGATCTAGTAATCAGACACGGAGATCTGGGGCCAACGTCCTGACTTTC
d_call: NA; v_call: TRBV18; clone_size: NA; j_call: TRBJ2-5; cdr3_aa: CASSPPGRETQYF; cdr3_nt: TGTGCCAGCTCACCCCCGGGACGAGAGACCCAGTACTTC
d_call: NA; v_call: TRBV5-1; clone_size: NA; j_call: TRBJ2-3; cdr3_aa: CASSLRAGWDTQYF; cdr3_nt: TGCGCCAGCAGCTTGAGGGCAGGGTGGGATACGCAGTATTTT
d_call: NA; v_call: TRBV10-1; clone_size: NA; j_call: TRBJ2-3; cdr3_aa: CASSRRGSAVDTQYF; cdr3_nt: TGCGCCAGCAGTCGTCGGGGTTCCGCTGTGGATACGCAGTATTTT
d_call: NA; v_call: TRBV4-1; clone_size: NA; j_call: TRBJ1-6; cdr3_aa: CASSPSGREDSPLHF; cdr3_nt: TGCGCCAGCAGCCCATCGGGACGGGAGGATTCACCCCTCCACTTT
d_call: NA; v_call: TRBV6-5; clone_size: NA; j_call: TRBJ1-2; cdr3_aa: CASSPWDPSAGYTF; cdr3_nt: TGTGCCAGCAGTCCTTGGGACCCCTCGGCTGGCTACACCTTC
d_call: NA; v_call: TRBV7-2; clone_size: few; j_call: TRBJ2-7; cdr3_aa: CASSLFRGSDEQYF; cdr3_nt: TGTGCCAGCAGCTTATTCCGGGGTTCCGACGAGCAGTACTTC
d_call: TRBD2; v_call: TRBV9; clone_size: NA; j_call: TRBJ2-3; cdr3_aa: CASSTSGGTDTQYF; cdr3_nt: TGTGCCAGCAGTACTAGCGGGGGCACAGATACGCAGTATTTT
d_call: NA; v_call: TRBV27; clone_size: NA; j_call: TRBJ2-5; cdr3_aa: CASSLSTGLETQYF; cdr3_nt: TGTGCCAGCAGTTTGTCGACAGGCCTAGAGACCCAGTACTTC
d_call: NA; v_call: TRBV3-1/TRBV3-2; clone_size: NA; j_call: TRBJ1-1; cdr3_aa: CASSQRQHTEAFF; cdr3_nt: TGTGCCAGCAGCCAAAGGCAGCACACTGAAGCTTTCTTT
d_call: NA; v_call: TRBV11-2; clone_size: NA; j_call: TRBJ1-1; cdr3_aa: CASSLGTVEAFF; cdr3_nt: TGTGCCAGCAGCTTAGGGACAGTTGAAGCTTTCTTT
d_call: TRBD1; v_call: TRBV27; clone_size: NA; j_call: TRBJ1-2; cdr3_aa: CASRSDRGYYGYTF; cdr3_nt: TGTGCCAGCAGATCGGACAGGGGATACTATGGCTACACCTTC
d_call: NA; v_call: TRBV24-1; clone_size: NA; j_call: TRBJ1-5; cdr3_aa: CATSGTQGGQPQHF; cdr3_nt: TGTGCCACCAGTGGTACACAAGGTGGACAGCCCCAGCATTTT
d_call: TRBD1; v_call: TRBV6-5; clone_size: NA; j_call: TRBJ1-6; cdr3_aa: CASTSGGRNSPLHF; cdr3_nt: TGTGCCAGCACTTCAGGGGGCAGGAATTCACCCCTCCACTTT
d_call: NA; v_call: TRBV15; clone_size: NA; j_call: TRBJ2-5; cdr3_aa: CATSRGGGAGETQYF; cdr3_nt: TGTGCCACCAGCAGAGGAGGGGGGGCGGGTGAGACCCAGTACTTC
d_call: NA; v_call: TRBV5-1; clone_size: NA; j_call: TRBJ2-2; cdr3_aa: CASSPGQSNTGELFF; cdr3_nt: TGCGCCAGCAGCCCAGGACAGTCGAACACCGGGGAGCTGTTTTTT
d_call: NA; v_call: TRBV5-1; clone_size: NA; j_call: TRBJ1-3; cdr3_aa: CASSYVGMGNTIYF; cdr3_nt: TGCGCCAGCAGCTACGTGGGGATGGGAAACACCATATATTTT
d_call: NA; v_call: TRBV5-4; clone_size: NA; j_call: TRBJ2-7; cdr3_aa: CASSGTDPSYEQYF; cdr3_nt: TGTGCCAGCAGCGGTACAGATCCCTCCTACGAGCAGTACTTC
d_call: NA; v_call: TRBV4-1; clone_size: NA; j_call: TRBJ2-2; cdr3_aa: CASSHSRGSANTGELFF; cdr3_nt: TGCGCCAGCAGCCACTCTCGGGGCAGCGCGAACACCGGGGAGCTGTTTTTT
d_call: NA; v_call: TRBV29-1; clone_size: NA; j_call: TRBJ1-1; cdr3_aa: CSATSGPWDTEAFF; cdr3_nt: TGCAGCGCAACATCGGGCCCCTGGGACACTGAAGCTTTCTTT
d_call: NA; v_call: TRBV7-9; clone_size: NA; j_call: TRBJ1-2; cdr3_aa: CATHGIESYTF; cdr3_nt: TGTGCCACGCATGGGATTGAGAGCTACACCTTC
d_call: NA; v_call: TRBV10-2; clone_size: NA; j_call: TRBJ1-2; cdr3_aa: CASSGPLGYTF; cdr3_nt: TGCGCCAGCAGTGGACCCCTGGGGTACACCTTC
d_call: NA; v_call: TRBV7-8; clone_size: NA; j_call: TRBJ1-6; cdr3_aa: CASSPGRGGKPLHF; cdr3_nt: TGTGCCAGCAGCCCGGGGCGGGGTGGGAAACCCCTCCACTTT
d_call: NA; v_call: TRBV13; clone_size: NA; j_call: TRBJ2-7; cdr3_aa: CASSSTRAGPRDEQYF; cdr3_nt: TGTGCCAGCAGTTCGACCCGGGCAGGTCCGCGGGACGAGCAGTACTTC
d_call: NA; v_call: TRBV11-1; clone_size: NA; j_call: TRBJ2-6; cdr3_aa: CASRQLSGANVLTF; cdr3_nt: TGTGCCAGCAGGCAACTCTCTGGGGCCAACGTCCTGACTTTC
d_call: NA; v_call: TRBV18; clone_size: NA; j_call: TRBJ1-2; cdr3_aa: CASSPRDGYGYTF; cdr3_nt: TGTGCCAGCTCACCCCGGGACGGCTATGGCTACACCTTC